This TCR beta chain came from a study of blood T cells in healthy people across ages. For the second PCR, which ran for about 7 to 12 cycles, a sample-barcoded 5' primer and a J-beta primer mix were used. Each CDR3 protein gets one entry after TCRdb re-called the 5' RACE reads with MiXCR. This sample has about a million distinct CDR3 sequences; just over 50% occur once, and the top ten carry over 20%. This clonotype was picked up one time. CDR3 length equals 12 residues. V was shortened by 4 bases and J by 9 bases, with 12 bases between the two germline ends. Germline values: CDR1 SGHDN, CDR2 FVKESK. The J gene is TRBJ1-1, the V gene TRBV14; the D gene is possibly TRBD1 (6 bases). The sample comprised blood. The clonotype comes from a woman aged 55-75 years in good health. Here the CDR3 reads CASSPTGYKAFF. CDR3 DNA sequence: TGTGCCAGCAGCCCTACAGGGTACAAAGCTTTCTTT.